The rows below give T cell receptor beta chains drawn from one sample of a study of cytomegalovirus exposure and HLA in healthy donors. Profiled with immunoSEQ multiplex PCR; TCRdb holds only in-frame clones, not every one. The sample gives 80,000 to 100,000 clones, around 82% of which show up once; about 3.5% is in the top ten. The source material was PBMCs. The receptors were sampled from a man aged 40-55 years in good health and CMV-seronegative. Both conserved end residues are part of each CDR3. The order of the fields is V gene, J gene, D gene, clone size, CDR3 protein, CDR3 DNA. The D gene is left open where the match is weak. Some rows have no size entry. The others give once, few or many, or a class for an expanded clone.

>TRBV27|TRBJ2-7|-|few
CASSLSFHGTYEQYF
TGTGCCAGCAGTTTATCATTTCACGGTACCTACGAGCAGTACTTC
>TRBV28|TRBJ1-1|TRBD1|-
CASSSSGGRSVLTEAFF
TGTGCCAGCAGTTCCTCAGGGGGCAGATCAGTGTTGACTGAAGCTTTCTTT
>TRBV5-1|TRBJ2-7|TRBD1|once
CASSLGTGPGEQYF
TGCGCCAGCAGCTTGGGGACAGGCCCAGGGGAGCAGTACTTC
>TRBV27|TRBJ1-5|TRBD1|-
CASSEGGQPQHF
TGTGCCAGCTCGGAAGGGGGCCAGCCCCAGCATTTT
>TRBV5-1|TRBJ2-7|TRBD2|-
CASSWSGRSYEQYF
TGCGCCAGCAGCTGGAGCGGGAGAAGCTACGAGCAGTACTTC
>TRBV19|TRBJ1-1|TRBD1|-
CASSATGVEAFF
TGTGCCAGTAGTGCCACAGGGGTTGAAGCTTTCTTT
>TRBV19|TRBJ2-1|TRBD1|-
CASSMPIGTGGGEQFF
TGTGCCAGTAGTATGCCAATCGGGACAGGGGGAGGTGAGCAGTTCTTC
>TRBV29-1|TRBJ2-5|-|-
CSARDSQIGGNQYF
TGCAGCGCTCGGGACAGCCAGATAGGAGGGAATCAGTACTTC
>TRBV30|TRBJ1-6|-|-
CAWSRGGVSNSPLHF
TGTGCCTGGAGTAGGGGGGGGGTATCTAATTCACCCCTCCACTTT
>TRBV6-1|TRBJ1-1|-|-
CASSEDGDTEAFF
TGTGCCAGCAGTGAAGACGGGGACACTGAAGCTTTCTTT